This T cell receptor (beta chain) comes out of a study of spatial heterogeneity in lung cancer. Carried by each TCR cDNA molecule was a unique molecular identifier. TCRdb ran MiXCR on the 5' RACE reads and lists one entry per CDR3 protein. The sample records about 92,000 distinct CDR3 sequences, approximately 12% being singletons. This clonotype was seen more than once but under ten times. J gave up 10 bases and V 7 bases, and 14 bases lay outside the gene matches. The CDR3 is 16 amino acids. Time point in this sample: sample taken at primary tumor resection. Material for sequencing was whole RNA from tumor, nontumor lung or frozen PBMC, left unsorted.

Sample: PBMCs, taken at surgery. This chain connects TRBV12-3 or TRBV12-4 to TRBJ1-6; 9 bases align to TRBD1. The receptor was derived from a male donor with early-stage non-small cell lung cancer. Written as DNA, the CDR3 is TGTGCCAGCACCCCCGGGGGGGACAGGGCAGGATCACCCCTCCACTTT. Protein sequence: CASTPGGDRAGSPLHF.